This T cell receptor (beta chain) originates from a study of early T cells in non-severe SARS-CoV-2 infection. Study-wide context: Sequencing input comprised bulk RNA from unsorted whole blood; chain pairing was not available.

The CDR3 has 12 residues. Germline values: CDR1 LNHDA, CDR2 SQIVND (reference sequence). Between the trimmed V and J ends, which lost 7 bases and 4 bases, there was a span of 8 bases. Attached unique molecular identifiers marked individual cDNA molecules. MiXCR, run by TCRdb on the 5' RACE reads, gives a single entry per CDR3 protein. Among tens of thousands of distinct CDR3 sequences listed, around 8.6% were seen once. The V call is TRBV19, the J call TRBJ1-5; no definite D call. The sequence was collected from an adult who was a healthcare worker with PCR-confirmed SARS-CoV-2 infection or an uninfected control (not recorded which). The source material was whole blood, sampled at baseline. CDR3 nucleotides: TGTGCCAGTAAGGACGGTAATCAGCCCCAGCATTTT. Translated: CASKDGNQPQHF.